This TCR beta chain emerged from a study of CD4 T cells in relation to SARS-CoV-2 and coronaviruses (dated by TCRdb to 2020 to 2023). Concerning the study at large: In the ViraFEST assay, PBMCs were grown with antigen for about ten days, and TCR beta CDR3s were then sequenced to identify antigen-specific clonal expansions. An HIV-1 Nef peptide pool or a culture without peptide was used as the negative reference condition. Patient-derived lymphoblastoid cell lines were used to map the HLA restriction of shared crossreactive spike epitopes. At the level of individual TCR clonotypes, the study measured memory CD4+ T cell crossreactivity between SARS-CoV-2 spike protein and common cold coronavirus spike proteins. The Adaptive Biotechnologies TCR-sequencing kit was used for samples from three pre-COVID donors and for the naive versus memory experiments, whereas the other data were Illumina-based. For other donors in the study, expansion assays were sequenced with a different, Illumina-based TCR-beta assay. What the work shows at the level of the full study, not this receptor alone: Small numbers of patients and of tested TCRs were a limitation of the study. Significantly weaker SARS-CoV-2-driven expansion was shown by crossreactive clones than by monoreactive clones, consistent with antigenic imprinting. Crossreactivity analysis centred on spike protein, so crossreactivity against other viral proteins was not assessed. Because no donor provided both pre-pandemic and post-infection samples, tracing the source of pre-existing responses was limited. About 60% of donors had memory CD4+ clonotypes that crossrecognized SARS-CoV-2 and at least one common cold coronavirus spike.

Libraries came from the immunoSEQ multiplex PCR assay. The paper's data handling went like this. During preprocessing, nonproductive sequences were removed, as were CDR3s that did not start with C, did not end with F or W, or were shorter than 7 amino acids. Antigen-specific clonotypes were called with the MANAFEST web app, based on expansion relative to reference and other culture wells. A clone was considered positive if the clone showed significant expansion compared with the reference culture in 2 of 3 replicate wells at an FDR below 0.05. A further requirement for positive clones was significant expansion compared with all other tandem wells, along with an odds ratio above 5. After three terminal residues were trimmed from each end, CDR3 homology was quantified as pairwise Levenshtein distance using the stringdist R package. Here the immuneACCESS table is served through TCRdb, limited to in-frame sequences with V and J called. Missing clones are a known gap in these copies; in checked studies unresolved V genes cover under half, and the rest lacks a known reason. The V and J calls and the clone size are those of that table, but D and trimming were determined from the DNA. For this sample there are 20,000 to 25,000 clones; about 69% appear just once. Jointly, the top ten make up 9.5% to 12% of the sample.

Trimming takes 0 bases off V and 0 bases off J; junction bases not matched to a gene: 4. The CDR3 contains 17 residues, cysteine and phenylalanine counted. Only the CDR3 portion is preserved as DNA: 51 bases, with reading frame beginning at the first base. The germline V gene yields LGHNA for CDR1 and YSLEER for CDR2. CD4+ T cells from unexposed donors were collected before the COVID-19 pandemic (2011-2018). After around 10 days of culture, CD4+ T cells were isolated with the EasySep CD4+ T cell isolation kit. As far as cell numbers permitted, CD4+ T cells from unexposed donors were tested for reactivity against SARS-CoV-2 S and N as well as four spike pools from common cold coronaviruses. PBMCs were cultured at approximately 2 million per well in IMDM supplemented with roughly 5% human AB serum and 10 IU/ml IL-2. Half of the culture medium was replaced with fresh IL-2-containing medium on days 3 and 7. In general, every peptide culture condition was set up in three replicate wells. Leukapheresis product for the unexposed donors was purchased commercially. Ficoll-Paque PLUS gradient centrifugation was used to isolate PBMCs from leukapheresis product or whole blood. PBMCs were either cryopreserved at -140°C or used fresh in the expansion assay. The QIAamp Micro DNA Kit was used to extract genomic DNA from the CD4+ T cells.

The table lists this clone with a count of one. The clone's antigen remains unknown. No qualities accompany the bases; no much larger clone lies one base away. The rearranged chain carries TRBV4-3 and TRBJ2-7, with 11 bases matching TRBD2. Sequences were obtained from CD4+ T cells from PBMCs, cultured in vitro. The sequence derives from a human donor in good health. The base sequence is TGCGCCAGCAGCCAAGAGACTAGCGGGGCAGCCTCCTACGAGCAGTACTTC. The encoded protein is CASSQETSGAASYEQYF.